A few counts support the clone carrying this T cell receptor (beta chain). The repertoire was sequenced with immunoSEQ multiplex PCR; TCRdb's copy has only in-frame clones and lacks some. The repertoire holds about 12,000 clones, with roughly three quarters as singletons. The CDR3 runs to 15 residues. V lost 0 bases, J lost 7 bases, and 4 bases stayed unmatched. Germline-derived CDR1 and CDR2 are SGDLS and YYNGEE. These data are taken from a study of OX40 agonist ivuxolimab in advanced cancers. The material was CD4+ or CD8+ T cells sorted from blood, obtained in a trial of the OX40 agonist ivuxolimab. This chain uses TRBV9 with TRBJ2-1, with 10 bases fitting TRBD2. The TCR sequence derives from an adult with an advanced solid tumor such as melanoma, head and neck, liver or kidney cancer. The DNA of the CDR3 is TGTGCCAGCAGCGTAGATGCTAGCGGGAGAAATGAGCAGTTCTTC. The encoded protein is CASSVDASGRNEQFF.